This T cell receptor beta chain was identified in a study of T cells in Graves' hyperthyroidism and ophthalmopathy. This CDR3 region has 13 residues. The junction had 9 bases not matched to a gene; V was cut back by 8 bases and J by 6 bases. The germline V gene has CDR1 SNHLY and CDR2 FYNNEI. Graves' hyperthyroidism without ophthalmopathy progression within 18 months was termed stable. This clonotype came up many times. Template material for amplifying TCR beta CDR3 regions consisted of RNA transcripts. During a first-round RT-PCR of the TCR CDR3, the HTBI primer set was used. A single record per CDR3 protein comes from TCRdb applying MiXCR to the multiplex PCR reads. The sample has hundreds of thousands of distinct CDR3 sequences, about half seen once.

The rearrangement links TRBV2 to TRBJ2-5, with 7 bases lining up with TRBD1. This clonotype was obtained from a woman in her late teens or twenties with Graves' hyperthyroidism. The sequenced sample consisted of peripheral blood or thyroid tissue (not recorded which). The CDR3 DNA is TGTGCCAGCGAGGGACAGTGGCAGAAGACCCAGTACTTC. Amino acid sequence: CASEGQWQKTQYF.